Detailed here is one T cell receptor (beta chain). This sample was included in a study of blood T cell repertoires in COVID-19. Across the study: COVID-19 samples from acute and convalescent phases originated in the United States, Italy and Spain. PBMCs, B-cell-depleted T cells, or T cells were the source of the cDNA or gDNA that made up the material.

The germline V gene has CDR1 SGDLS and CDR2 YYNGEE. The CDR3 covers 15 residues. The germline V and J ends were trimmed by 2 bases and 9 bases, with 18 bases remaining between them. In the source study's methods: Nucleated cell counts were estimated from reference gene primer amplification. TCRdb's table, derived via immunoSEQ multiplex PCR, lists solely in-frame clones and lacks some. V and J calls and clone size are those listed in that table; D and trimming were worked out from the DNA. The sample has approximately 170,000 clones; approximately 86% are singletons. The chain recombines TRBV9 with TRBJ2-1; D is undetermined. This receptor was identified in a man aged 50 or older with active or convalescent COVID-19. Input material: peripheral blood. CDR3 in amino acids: CASSVSSQVGGEQFF. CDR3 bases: TGTGCCAGCAGCGTGAGTAGTCAAGTTGGCGGTGAGCAGTTCTTC.